This TCR beta chain was sequenced for a study of blood T cell repertoires in COVID-19. Background on the study: Spain, Italy and the United States supplied samples that represented acute and convalescent COVID-19.

Per the germline V gene, CDR1 is KGHDR and CDR2 is SFDVKD. J was trimmed by 5 bases and V by 3 bases; bases with no gene match: 6. This CDR3 spans 15 amino acids. Measured with immunoSEQ multiplex PCR; TCRdb has only the in-frame clones, and not every one. The sample contains 490,000 or so clones, 85% to 90% of which appear only once. Cohort 3 donors were reported recovered after two negative PCRs, clearance, or symptom resolution. The TCR was taken from a woman between 40 and 55 years old who had recovered from COVID-19. This sequence joins TRBV24-1 and TRBJ2-5, with 9 bases aligning to TRBD2. Specimen: PBMCs or T cells enriched from blood (not recorded which). CDR3 sequence: CATSDPGTSIETQYF. The CDR3 DNA reads as TGTGCCACCAGTGATCCCGGGACTAGCATCGAGACCCAGTACTTC.